The clone carrying this TCR beta chain was recorded only once. J was trimmed by 9 bases and V by 9 bases; bases with no gene match: 10. This CDR3 is 13 amino acids long. Germline V lookup: CDR1 MDHEN, CDR2 SYDVKM. The repertoire was sequenced with immunoSEQ multiplex PCR; TCRdb's copy has only in-frame clones and lacks some. The data hold 200,000 or so clones, with 80% to 90% observed a single time. The sample comes from a study of blood T cell repertoires in COVID-19. This chain joins TRBV28 and TRBJ2-7; 11 bases agree with TRBD1. The sample comprised peripheral blood. This clonotype was sampled from a man between 60 and 75 years old with acute or convalescent COVID-19. The CDR3 region has the DNA TGTGCCAGTCGGACAGGGGGCTACCACGGGCAGTACTTC. Translation: CASRTGGYHGQYF. Full variable domain (rest looked up from reference TRBV28 and TRBJ2-7): DVKVTQSSRYLVKRTGEKVFLECVQDMDHENMFWYRQDPGLGLRLIYFSYDVKMKEKGDIPEGYSVSREKKERFSLILESASTNQTSMYLCASRTGGYHGQYFGPGTRLTVT.